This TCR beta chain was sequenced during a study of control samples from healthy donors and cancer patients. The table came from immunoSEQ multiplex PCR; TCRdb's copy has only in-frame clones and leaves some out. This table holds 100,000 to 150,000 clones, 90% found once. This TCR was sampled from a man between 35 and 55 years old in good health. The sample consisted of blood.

CDR3 sequence: CASTRDRESDEYF. The CDR3 nucleotides read TGTGCCAGTACAAGGGACAGGGAATCCGACGAGTACTTC. This chain links TRBV28 with TRBJ2-7; the match to TRBD1 covers 9 bases. The CDR3 covers 13 residues. J lost 11 bases, V lost 9 bases, and 14 bases had no gene match. Germline V lookup: CDR1 MDHEN, CDR2 SYDVKM.